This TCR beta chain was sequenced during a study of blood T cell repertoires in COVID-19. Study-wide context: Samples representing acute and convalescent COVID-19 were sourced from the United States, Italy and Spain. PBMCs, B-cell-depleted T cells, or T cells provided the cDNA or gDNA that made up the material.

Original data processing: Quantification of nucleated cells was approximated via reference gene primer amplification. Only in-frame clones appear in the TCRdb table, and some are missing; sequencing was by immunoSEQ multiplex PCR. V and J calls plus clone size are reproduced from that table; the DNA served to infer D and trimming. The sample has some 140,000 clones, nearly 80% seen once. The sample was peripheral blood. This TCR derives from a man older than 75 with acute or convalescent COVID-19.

In nucleotides, the CDR3 is TGTGCCAGCAGCTTAAGGGGCGGGGAGCTGTTTTTT. This sequence encodes CASSLRGGELFF. The chain recombines TRBV28 with TRBJ2-2; the D gene is possibly TRBD1 (5 bases). Germline-derived CDR1 and CDR2 are MDHEN and SYDVKM. The CDR3 spans 12 residues. V lost 6 bases and J 7 bases, leaving 9 bases between the germline ends.